This is a list of T cell receptor beta chains from one sample in a study of OX40 agonist ivuxolimab in advanced cancers. Using immunoSEQ multiplex PCR, the repertoire was profiled, and TCRdb retains in-frame clones only, with some absent. This table holds 35,000 to 45,000 clones, nearly 90% found once. The specimen was CD4+ or CD8+ T cells sorted from blood, collected in a trial of the OX40 agonist ivuxolimab. Every receptor here comes from an adult with an advanced solid tumor such as melanoma, head and neck, liver or kidney cancer. The conserved cysteine and the conserved F or W are not part of the CDR3 here. Each record gives: V gene, J gene, CDR3 protein.

v_call: TRBV19; j_call: TRBJ1-1; cdr3_aa: ATERGQGVTEAF
v_call: TRBV6-1; j_call: TRBJ1-1; cdr3_aa: ASSEDRVTEAF
v_call: TRBV19; j_call: TRBJ2-7; cdr3_aa: ASSILSGAYEQY
v_call: TRBV6-5; j_call: TRBJ2-1; cdr3_aa: ASSLPGTAYNEQF
v_call: TRBV29-1; j_call: TRBJ1-2; cdr3_aa: SVDERGGYT
v_call: TRBV4-2; j_call: TRBJ1-5; cdr3_aa: ASSQVLGGYEPQH
v_call: TRBV7-8; j_call: TRBJ2-1; cdr3_aa: ASSPLAGEANEQF
v_call: TRBV11-3; j_call: TRBJ2-1; cdr3_aa: ASSFERGDGNEQF
v_call: TRBV30; j_call: TRBJ1-2; cdr3_aa: AWSTPTAKGYGYT
v_call: TRBV5-4; j_call: TRBJ2-5; cdr3_aa: ASGDLGTETQY
v_call: TRBV27; j_call: TRBJ1-4; cdr3_aa: ASSYKGTNEKLF
v_call: TRBV7-2; j_call: TRBJ1-2; cdr3_aa: ASGWALTGYT
v_call: TRBV7-9; j_call: TRBJ1-4; cdr3_aa: ASSFIEVGANEKLF
v_call: TRBV30; j_call: TRBJ2-3; cdr3_aa: AWTVSGGAATQY
v_call: TRBV30; j_call: TRBJ1-1; cdr3_aa: AWSGTGFFRTEAF
v_call: TRBV7-2; j_call: TRBJ1-2; cdr3_aa: ASSFSDSYGYT
v_call: TRBV19; j_call: TRBJ2-3; cdr3_aa: ASTSGRAYTDTQY
v_call: TRBV7-9; j_call: TRBJ1-2; cdr3_aa: ASSQLRTGDLDGYT